Below, 24 T cell receptor beta chains from the same sample are listed, as sequenced in a study of cytomegalovirus exposure and HLA in healthy donors. Some clones are missing from TCRdb's copy, which holds only in-frame ones; the method was immunoSEQ multiplex PCR. The sample has about 250,000 clones, roughly nine tenths seen once. Sequencing used PBMCs. These receptors originate from a man between 18 and 35 years old in good health and CMV-seropositive.

The CDR3 nucleotides read TGCGCCAGCAGCTTAGGGACAGTACCTTCCTACGAGCAGTACTTC. Translation: CASSLGTVPSYEQYF. V and J are TRBV5-1 and TRBJ2-7; the match to TRBD1 covers 7 bases. CDR3 length: 15 amino acids. With V trimmed by 2 bases and J by 1 base, 6 bases remained unmatched. CDR1 and CDR2 from the germline V gene are SGHRS and YFSETQ.

V and J are TRBV6-1 and TRBJ1-3; D is unresolved. Germline CDR1 reads MNHNS; CDR2 reads SASEGT. The CDR3 contains 13 residues. The ends were cut back, 3 bases at V and 3 bases at J, with 6 bases in the middle. CDR3 bases: TGTGCCAGCAGTGAGGTGGTTGGAAACACCATATATTTT. It specifies CASSEVVGNTIYF.

V is TRBV7-9 and J is TRBJ2-2; 7 bases align to TRBD2. Germline trimming cut 6 bases from V and 2 bases from J; bases unmatched to any gene: 9. The CDR3 has 16 residues. CDR1 and CDR2 from the germline V gene are SEHNR and FQNEAQ (reference sequence). CDR3 region: CASSLSAGVNTGELFF. For the CDR3, the DNA is TGTGCCAGCAGTCTATCCGCGGGAGTAAACACCGGGGAGCTGTTTTTT.

The genes are TRBV7-8 and TRBJ2-3; the match to TRBD1 covers 10 bases. CDR3 length: 15 residues. V trimming: 6 bases; J trimming: 2 bases; junction bases outside the gene matches: 5. The germline V gene has CDR1 SGHVS and CDR2 FQNEAQ. CDR3 in DNA: TGTGCCAGCAGGCGGGACAGGGGCTTCACAGATACGCAGTATTTT. Amino acid sequence: CASRRDRGFTDTQYF. The full variable domain, completed using reference TRBV7-8 and TRBJ2-3, is GAGVSQSPRYKVAKRGQDVALRCDPISGHVSLFWYQQALGQGPEFLTYFQNEAQLDKSGLPSDRFFAERPEGSVSTLKIQRTQQEDSAVYLCASRRDRGFTDTQYFGPGTRLTVL.

There are a few counts of this clone. The chain couples TRBV19 to TRBJ1-5, with D uncertain. Germline CDR1 LNHDA, CDR2 SQIVND (reference sequence). The ends were cut back, 1 base at V and 5 bases at J, with 3 bases in the middle. This CDR3 contains 12 residues. The CDR3 nucleotides read TGTGCCAGTAGTATAGGCGATCAGCCCCAGCATTTT. Protein product: CASSIGDQPQHF.

J is TRBJ2-5 and V is TRBV6-1; 9 positions agree with TRBD1. Per the germline V gene, CDR1 is MNHNS and CDR2 is SASEGT. The CDR3 is made up of 14 amino acids. The ends lost 7 bases at V and 1 base at J; junction bases unmatched: 4. In nucleotides, the CDR3 is TGTGCCAGCACAATACAGGGGGCCCAAGAGACCCAGTACTTC. Protein: CASTIQGAQETQYF.

V gene TRBV5-6 combines with J gene TRBJ1-2; D unclear. The CDR3 spans 18 residues. Trimming took 0 bases from V and 1 from J, leaving 19 bases between them. Per germline, CDR1 SGHDT and CDR2 YYEEEE. DNA for the CDR3: TGTGCCAGCAGCTTGGCGGGTCTAAGTTATATCATTAACTATGGCTACACCTTC. Residues: CASSLAGLSYIINYGYTF.

This chain links TRBV4-1 with TRBJ1-4; possibly TRBD1 for D (5 bases). The CDR3 is 14 amino acids. Germline V gene lookup returns CDR1 MGHRA and CDR2 YSYEKL. Trimming stripped 0 bases from V and 8 bases from J, with 10 bases between. The CDR3: CASSQEQGGEKLFF. In DNA, the CDR3 is TGCGCCAGCAGCCAAGAGCAGGGTGGGGAAAAACTGTTTTTT.

This rearrangement joins TRBV7-9 to TRBJ2-7, with 9 bases lining up with TRBD1. The CDR3 loop spans 15 amino acids. Germline lookup yields CDR1 SEHNR and CDR2 FQNEAQ (reference sequence). After removal of 1 base from V and 0 bases from J, the junction contained 1 base not matched to a gene. CDR3: CASSLGDRASYEQYF. The CDR3 bases are TGTGCCAGCAGCTTAGGGGACAGGGCCTCCTACGAGCAGTACTTC.

The chain carries TRBV7-6 and TRBJ2-7, with 7 bases aligning to TRBD2. CDR1 and CDR2 from the germline V gene are SGHVS and FNYEAQ. The CDR3 totals 14 residues. J was trimmed by 6 bases and V by 0 bases; bases with no gene match: 5. This CDR3 is CASSLAAGVGEQYF. Written as DNA, the CDR3 is TGTGCCAGCAGCTTAGCGGCGGGGGTGGGCGAGCAGTACTTC.

The J gene is TRBJ2-1, the V gene TRBV5-1; 8 positions match TRBD2. The CDR3 extends over 14 amino acids. The V and J ends lost 7 bases and 7 bases, in that order; junction bases with no gene match: 10. In germline, CDR1 is SGHRS, CDR2 YFSETQ. The CDR3: CASPIAGRRNEQFF. The DNA for the CDR3 is TGCGCCAGCCCCATAGCGGGGAGGCGTAATGAGCAGTTCTTC.

This sequence joins TRBV6-5 and TRBJ2-5, with D possibly matching TRBD1 (6 bases). CDR1 is MNHEY, CDR2 SVGAGI, per germline. The CDR3 length is 13 residues. V was trimmed by 4 bases and J by 5 bases, leaving 11 bases between them. CDR3 residues: CASSFRGQETQYF. CDR3 sequence (DNA): TGTGCCAGCAGTTTCAGGGGCCAGGAGACCCAGTACTTC.

This chain connects TRBV25-1 to TRBJ1-1; 7 nucleotides match TRBD1. The CDR3 length is 15 residues. Trimming removed 3 bases from V and 3 bases from J; junction bases left unmatched: 7. Germline V gene lookup returns CDR1 MGHDK and CDR2 SYGVNS. This chain's CDR3 is CASSESTGLYTEAFF. The CDR3 nucleotides are TGTGCCAGCAGTGAGTCGACAGGGCTGTACACTGAAGCTTTCTTT.

Note on this clone: One junction end does not reproduce the germline sequence, and a read error may be involved. This chain connects TRBV5-1 to TRBJ2-7; the D is unclear. The CDR3 covers 15 residues. Germline V gene sequence: CDR1 SGHRS, CDR2 YFSETQ. CDR3: CASSLHVGVSSEQYF. As DNA, the CDR3 is TGCGCCAGCAGCTTGCATGTAGGAGTATCCTCCGAGCAGTACTTC.

The chain has TRBV6-5 and TRBJ1-2; TRBD1 matches at 8 bases. J lost 5 bases, V lost 5 bases, and 7 bases had no gene match. This CDR3 is 14 amino acids long. CDR1 is MNHEY and CDR2 is SVGAGI in the germline V gene. CDR3 DNA sequence: TGTGCCAGCAGTCGGACCACAGGGGGATATGGCTACACCTTC. It specifies CASSRTTGGYGYTF.

The CDR3: CASSFREGGYTF. The CDR3 bases are TGTGCCAGCAGCTTCAGGGAAGGCGGCTACACCTTC. V gene TRBV4-2 combines with J gene TRBJ1-2; maybe TRBD1 (5 bases). The V gene's germline CDR1 is LGHNA and CDR2 YNFKEQ. The V and J ends lost 5 bases and 8 bases respectively, with 12 bases between them. This CDR3 has 12 amino acids.

The chain couples TRBV5-1 to TRBJ2-7; the match to TRBD1 covers 9 bases. The CDR3 extends over 16 amino acids. CDR1 is SGHRS and CDR2 is YFSETQ in the germline V gene. Germline trimming cut 4 bases from V and 7 bases from J; bases unmatched to any gene: 15. The CDR3 sequence is CASSDRPGTGSDEQYF. The CDR3 DNA reads as TGCGCCAGCAGCGACCGCCCCGGGACAGGGTCCGATGAGCAGTACTTC.

The V and J genes are TRBV2 and TRBJ1-4; TRBD1 is a possible D gene (5 bases). The CDR3 covers 13 residues. CDR1 and CDR2 (germline): SNHLY, FYNNEI. V was shortened by 3 bases and J by 10 bases, with 12 bases between the two germline ends. The CDR3 DNA reads TGTGCCAGCAGTGACCAGGGTTGGGGAAAACTGTTTTTT. The encoded protein is CASSDQGWGKLFF.

This rearrangement joins TRBV5-1 to TRBJ2-1, with TRBD2 matching over 7 bases. This CDR3 comprises 15 residues. Trimming removed 7 bases from V and 4 bases from J; junction bases left unmatched: 11. Per germline, CDR1 SGHRS and CDR2 YFSETQ. CDR3 sequence (DNA): TGCGCCAGCGCGCCCGGGGACGGGGGGTACAATGAGCAGTTCTTC. As protein: CASAPGDGGYNEQFF.

This chain uses TRBV4-1 with TRBJ2-1, with 11 bases identical to TRBD2. CDR3 size: 16 residues. CDR1 and CDR2 (germline): MGHRA, YSYEKL. Germline trimming cut 5 bases from V and 10 bases from J; bases unmatched to any gene: 13. For the CDR3, the DNA is TGCGCCAGCAGCGCCCTGGGGCTAGCGGGAGGTAGGGAGCAGTTCTTC. Encoded protein: CASSALGLAGGREQFF.

V usage is TRBV28 and J usage is TRBJ2-1; 9 nucleotides align to TRBD1. V lost 2 bases and J lost 8; bases outside the gene matches: 7. The CDR3 runs to 15 residues. CDR1 is MDHEN, CDR2 SYDVKM, per germline. The CDR3 nucleotides are TGTGCCAGCAGTTTAATGGGACAGGGTTTCTATGAGCAGTTCTTC. Its translation: CASSLMGQGFYEQFF.

The chain recombines TRBV7-9 with TRBJ1-1; D ambiguous. V lost 2 bases to trimming and J lost 0 bases, with 13 bases between them. The germline V gene encodes CDR1 SEHNR and CDR2 FQNEAQ (reference sequence). The length of the CDR3 is 16 residues. CDR3 coding DNA: TGTGCCAGCAGCTTAAATCACCTTCTCATGAACACTGAAGCTTTCTTT. It specifies CASSLNHLLMNTEAFF.

This clone appeared a single time. This chain joins TRBV11-2 and TRBJ2-1; D is ambiguous. This CDR3 contains 15 residues. Germline V gene lookup returns CDR1 SGHAT and CDR2 FQNNGV. V was cut by 4 bases and J by 4 bases, with 14 bases left in between. The CDR3 region is CASSSISGPYNEQFF. For the CDR3, the DNA is TGTGCCAGCAGCTCCATCTCGGGTCCTTACAATGAGCAGTTCTTC. Using reference TRBV11-2 and TRBJ2-1 for the parts outside the CDR3, the full variable domain is EAGVAQSPRYKIIEKRQSVAFWCNPISGHATLYWYQQILGQGPKLLIQFQNNGVVDDSQLPKDRFSAERLKGVDSTLKIQPAKLEDSAVYLCASSSISGPYNEQFFGPGTRLTVL.

The J gene is TRBJ2-1, the V gene TRBV18; TRBD1 matches 7 bases. Germline V CDR1 and CDR2: KGHSH, LQKENI. The CDR3 runs 14 residues. V lost 3 bases to trimming and J lost 5 bases; unmatched junction nucleotides: 4. CDR3 sequence (DNA): TGTGCCAGCTCACCCTTTACAGGGGACAATGAGCAGTTCTTC. The encoded protein is CASSPFTGDNEQFF.